A selection of T cell receptor beta chains follows, all from one sample in a study of glioma-infiltrating T cells. MiXCR was run by TCRdb on the multiplex PCR reads, yielding one entry per CDR3 protein. The sample contains under 150,000 distinct CDR3 sequences, around 25% of which appear only once. The sequenced sample was glioma tissue, nonneoplastic brain tissue, or PBMCs (not recorded which). The receptors stem from a human donor with low-grade glioma or glioblastoma, undergoing nonglioma brain surgery, or in good health (not recorded which). Both conserved end residues are part of each CDR3. D genes are given only for firm matches. Clone size is given for some rows only: seen once, a few or many times, or a class if the clone is expanded.

clone size: once
J gene: TRBJ2-1
V gene: TRBV6-2/TRBV6-3
D gene: TRBD1
CDR3 protein: CASRADRASTYEQFF
CDR3 DNA: TGTGCCAGCAGAGCGGACAGGGCCTCTACCTACGAGCAGTTCTTC

clone size: many
J gene: TRBJ1-5
V gene: TRBV7-9
D gene: TRBD1
CDR3 protein: CASSLGTGTGNQPQHF
CDR3 DNA: TGTGCCAGCAGCTTAGGGACAGGGACGGGCAATCAGCCCCAGCATTTT

clone size: many
J gene: TRBJ2-2
V gene: TRBV20-1
D gene: TRBD1
CDR3 protein: CSAPVQGANTGELFF
CDR3 DNA: TGCAGTGCGCCCGTACAGGGGGCGAACACCGGGGAGCTGTTTTTT

clone size: NA
J gene: TRBJ2-5
V gene: TRBV12-3/TRBV12-4
D gene: TRBD2
CDR3 protein: CASSIAGGREETQYF
CDR3 DNA: TGTGCCAGCAGTATAGCGGGGGGGCGGGAGGAGACCCAGTACTTC

clone size: NA
J gene: TRBJ2-5
V gene: TRBV12-3/TRBV12-4
D gene: NA
CDR3 protein: CASSSGPGQENQYF
CDR3 DNA: TGTGCCAGCAGCTCCGGGCCGGGGCAAGAGAACCAGTACTTC

clone size: NA
J gene: TRBJ2-3
V gene: TRBV10-3
D gene: TRBD2
CDR3 protein: CAISERLAGGTDTQYF
CDR3 DNA: TGTGCCATCAGTGAAAGGCTAGCGGGGGGCACAGATACGCAGTATTTT

clone size: few
J gene: TRBJ1-2
V gene: TRBV24-1
D gene: NA
CDR3 protein: CATSDTLGYGYTF
CDR3 DNA: TGTGCCACCAGTGACACTCTGGGGTATGGCTACACCTTC

clone size: NA
J gene: TRBJ1-1
V gene: TRBV3-1
D gene: TRBD1
CDR3 protein: CASSQGDRGNTEAFF
CDR3 DNA: TGTGCCAGCAGCCAAGGGGACAGGGGAAACACTGAAGCTTTCTTT

clone size: NA
J gene: TRBJ1-5
V gene: TRBV2
D gene: TRBD1
CDR3 protein: CASSRDRGRSNQPQHF
CDR3 DNA: TGTGCCAGCAGTCGCGACAGGGGACGGAGCAATCAGCCCCAGCATTTT

clone size: NA
J gene: TRBJ2-5
V gene: TRBV7-6
D gene: TRBD1
CDR3 protein: CASTPGTEQETQYF
CDR3 DNA: TGTGCCAGCACCCCCGGGACAGAACAAGAGACCCAGTACTTC

clone size: NA
J gene: TRBJ1-5
V gene: TRBV18
D gene: NA
CDR3 protein: CASSPSSGAQHF
CDR3 DNA: TGTGCCAGCTCACCATCGTCCGGGGCCCAGCATTTT

clone size: NA
J gene: TRBJ1-1
V gene: TRBV18
D gene: TRBD1
CDR3 protein: CASSPRGTDLMNTEAFF
CDR3 DNA: TGTGCCAGCTCACCACGGGGGACAGACCTTATGAACACTGAAGCTTTCTTT

clone size: NA
J gene: TRBJ2-2
V gene: TRBV12-5
D gene: NA
CDR3 protein: CASGSFPPGWGGELFF
CDR3 DNA: TGTGCTAGTGGTTCCTTCCCCCCAGGGTGGGGTGGGGAGCTGTTTTTT

clone size: few
J gene: TRBJ1-5
V gene: TRBV3-1
D gene: NA
CDR3 protein: CASSQRIGQPQHF
CDR3 DNA: TGTGCCAGCAGCCAACGTATTGGTCAGCCCCAGCATTTT

clone size: NA
J gene: TRBJ1-1
V gene: TRBV20-1
D gene: NA
CDR3 protein: CSARNLQGITEAFF
CDR3 DNA: TGCAGTGCTAGAAACCTACAGGGAATCACTGAAGCTTTCTTT

clone size: NA
J gene: TRBJ1-1
V gene: TRBV3-1
D gene: NA
CDR3 protein: CASSQGAGTDTEAFF
CDR3 DNA: TGTGCCAGCAGCCAAGGGGCAGGGACGGACACTGAAGCTTTCTTT